In its sample, the clone carrying this T cell receptor (beta chain) was seen a few times. No antigen is known for it. One end of the junction varies from germline; a read error may be responsible. TCRdb re-derived calls from the reads in MiXCR, one entry per CDR3 protein. The sample holds 68,000 or so distinct CDR3 sequences, roughly 20% seen once. The data belong to a study of T cell repertoires in cytomegalovirus infection. Sequencing input: PBMCs, sequenced either directly or after in vitro stimulation (not recorded which). The clonotype comes from a human donor in good health (CMV status not recorded). Some clones in this sample may be carry-over from other donors' samples.

The CDR3 DNA follows: TGTGCCAGCCTTCCGGGACCCTCCCACAATGAGCAGTTCTTC. Residues: CASLPGPSHNEQFF. V usage is TRBV7-2 and J usage is TRBJ2-1; D could derive from TRBD1 or TRBD2 (5 bases each). The CDR3 covers 14 residues. Per germline, CDR1 SGHTA and CDR2 FQGNSA.